This paragraph reports one TCR beta chain. This specimen comes from a study of blood T cell repertoires in COVID-19. The germline V gene encodes CDR1 SGHAT and CDR2 FQNNGV. This CDR3 spans 19 amino acids. V lost 5 bases and J lost 2; bases outside the gene matches: 17. Here immunoSEQ multiplex PCR was the method, and the copy in TCRdb shows in-frame clones only, minus some. In the table there are roughly 400,000 clones, over 75% of which are singletons. Sequenced sample: peripheral blood. The receptor's source is a woman aged 55-75 years with COVID-19, enrolled during active disease. The chain employs TRBV11-2 and TRBJ2-3; 9 bases are shared with TRBD2. CDR3 loop: CASSSAPTARGGPTDTQYF. CDR3 DNA sequence: TGTGCCAGCAGCAGCGCCCCTACCGCGCGGGGGGGACCCACAGATACGCAGTATTTT.